These 14 T cell receptor beta chains were all obtained from the same sample, sequenced in a study of cytomegalovirus exposure and HLA in healthy donors. Profiled with immunoSEQ multiplex PCR; TCRdb holds only in-frame clones, not every one. The sample has approximately 210,000 clones; around 88% are singletons. Input material: PBMCs. The source of these receptors is a woman between 18 and 29 years old in good health and CMV-seronegative.

The CDR3 region has the DNA TGCAGCGCCGCCTTACGTGCTAGCGGGAGTTGGCATGAGCAGTTCTTC. Translated, it gives CSAALRASGSWHEQFF. The chain couples TRBV29-1 to TRBJ2-1; TRBD2 aligns across 10 bases. V trimming: 7 bases; J trimming: 8 bases; junction bases outside the gene matches: 17. Germline V CDR1 and CDR2: SQVTM, ANQGSEA. The CDR3 extends over 16 amino acids.

V and J are TRBV27 and TRBJ2-5; TRBD1 agrees at 9 bases. This CDR3 comprises 16 residues. The V segment lost 5 bases and the J segment 1 base; nucleotides outside the gene matches: 8. The V gene's germline CDR1 is MNHEY and CDR2 SMNVEV (reference sequence). The CDR3 loop reads CASSLGTGYAQETQYF. In DNA, the CDR3 is TGTGCCAGCAGTCTCGGGACAGGGTATGCCCAAGAGACCCAGTACTTC.

This clone was counted a single time. V usage is TRBV28 and J usage is TRBJ2-3; TRBD2 matches at 7 bases. This CDR3 spans 18 amino acids. V shed 1 base and J 2 bases; nucleotides not matched to a gene: 12. Per the germline V gene, CDR1 is MDHEN and CDR2 is SYDVKM. The CDR3 spells CASSLSGWGGRDTDTQYF. CDR3 sequence (DNA): TGTGCCAGCAGTTTATCCGGGTGGGGCGGGAGAGACACAGATACGCAGTATTTT.

V and J are TRBV4-1 and TRBJ2-3, with 10 bases aligning to TRBD2. Per germline, CDR1 MGHRA and CDR2 YSYEKL. There are 15 residues in the CDR3. V lost 3 bases and J lost 6; bases outside the gene matches: 6. CDR3 residues: CASSHGTSALDTQYF. The CDR3 DNA reads TGCGCCAGCAGCCACGGGACTAGCGCGTTGGATACGCAGTATTTT.

The sample holds a few counts of this clone. The V gene is TRBV2, the J gene TRBJ1-1; TRBD1 aligns across 8 bases. In germline, CDR1 is SNHLY, CDR2 FYNNEI. The CDR3 has 13 amino acids. The V segment lost 6 bases and the J segment 3 bases; nucleotides outside the gene matches: 3. CDR3 in amino acids: CASSETGDTEAFF. In DNA, the CDR3 is TGTGCCAGCAGCGAGACAGGGGACACTGAAGCTTTCTTT.

V and J are TRBV2 and TRBJ1-1; D perhaps matches TRBD1 (6 bases). The CDR3 has 13 amino acids. CDR1 and CDR2 (germline): SNHLY, FYNNEI. Trimming shortened V by 6 bases and J by 5 bases, and 13 bases separated the two germline ends. CDR3 amino acids: CASRLGAWTEAFF. The CDR3 DNA sequence: TGTGCCAGCAGGTTGGGGGCGTGGACTGAAGCTTTCTTT.

The genes are TRBV27 and TRBJ2-7; 15 bases align to TRBD2. Germline values: CDR1 MNHEY, CDR2 SMNVEV (reference sequence). CDR3 size: 18 residues. The V and J ends lost 3 bases and 3 bases, in that order; junction bases with no gene match: 9. DNA for the CDR3: TGTGCCAGCAGTTTCGGGACTAGCGGGAGGTCAAATTTCTACGAGCAGTACTTC. This sequence encodes CASSFGTSGRSNFYEQYF.

J is TRBJ1-4 and V is TRBV9; weak D call: TRBD1 (6 bases). V lost 3 bases and J lost 10, with 13 bases in between. Germline V gives CDR1 SGDLS, CDR2 YYNGEE. The CDR3 contains 13 residues. CDR3 DNA: TGTGCCAGCAGCGCCGAACAGGGTGGAAAACTGTTTTTT. It codes for CASSAEQGGKLFF. Full variable domain (rest looked up from reference TRBV9 and TRBJ1-4): DSGVTQTPKHLITATGQRVTLRCSPRSGDLSVYWYQQSLDQGLQFLIQYYNGEERAKGNILERFSAQQFPDLHSELNLSSLELGDSALYFCASSAEQGGKLFFGSGTQLSVL.

The genes are TRBV19 and TRBJ1-2; 8 bases match TRBD1. V dropped 3 bases and J dropped 2; count of bases not matched to a gene: 2. CDR3 length: 14 amino acids. Germline-derived CDR1 and CDR2 are LNHDA and SQIVND (reference sequence). CDR3 DNA sequence: TGTGCCAGTAGTATGGACAGGGCCAACTATGGCTACACCTTC. Its protein is CASSMDRANYGYTF.

This chain links TRBV19 with TRBJ2-1; TRBD1 matches 9 bases. Per germline, CDR1 LNHDA and CDR2 SQIVND (reference sequence). Trimming at V came to 6 bases and at J to 4 bases, leaving 13 bases not matched to a gene. The CDR3 totals 17 residues. The CDR3 DNA follows: TGTGCCAGTAGGCCGAACCTCGGGACAGGGTTTTACAATGAGCAGTTCTTC. Translating it yields CASRPNLGTGFYNEQFF.

The chain employs TRBV5-4 and TRBJ2-1; possible D gene TRBD1, 5 bases. The V gene's germline CDR1 is SGHNT and CDR2 YYREEE (reference sequence). The CDR3 has 14 amino acids. V was trimmed by 0 bases and J by 6 bases, leaving 10 bases between them. CDR3: CASSLVGAGNEQFF. CDR3 nucleotide sequence: TGTGCCAGCAGCTTGGTTGGGGCCGGCAATGAGCAGTTCTTC. Complete variable domain (other parts from reference TRBV5-4 and TRBJ2-1): ETGVTQSPTHLIKTRGQQVTLRCSSQSGHNTVSWYQQALGQGPQFIFQYYREEENGRGNFPPRFSGLQFPNYSSELNVNALELDDSALYLCASSLVGAGNEQFFGPGTRLTVL.

The rearrangement joins TRBV5-1 to TRBJ2-1, with 11 bases matching TRBD2. Germline V lookup: CDR1 SGHRS, CDR2 YFSETQ. V was clipped by 1 base and J by 4 bases; unmatched bases: 7. The CDR3 has 17 amino acids. The CDR3 nucleotides read TGCGCCAGCAGCTTGCAACTAGCGGGAGCCCCGTACAATGAGCAGTTCTTC. It yields the protein CASSLQLAGAPYNEQFF. Supplemented by reference TRBV5-1 and TRBJ2-1, the full variable domain reads KAGVTQTPRYLIKTRGQQVTLSCSPISGHRSVSWYQQTPGQGLQFLFEYFSETQRNKGNFPGRFSGRQFSNSRSEMNVSTLELGDSALYLCASSLQLAGAPYNEQFFGPGTRLTVL.

This rearrangement joins TRBV7-9 to TRBJ2-1; D not certain. The germline CDR1 and CDR2 sequences are SEHNR and FQNEAQ (reference sequence). The CDR3 runs to 13 residues. Trimming removed 4 bases at V and 3 bases at J, with 7 bases between. The DNA for the CDR3 is TGTGCCAGCAGCTCCTACTTCTACAATGAGCAGTTCTTC. This sequence encodes CASSSYFYNEQFF.

The genes are TRBV6-6 and TRBJ2-2; 8 bases are shared with TRBD2. CDR3 length equals 14 residues. J was trimmed by 6 bases and V by 5 bases; bases with no gene match: 5. Looked up from germline, CDR1 is MNHNY and CDR2 is SVGAGI (reference sequence). The CDR3 DNA is TGTGCCAGCAGTCCCGGGAGGGTGCCCGGGGAGCTGTTTTTT. Protein: CASSPGRVPGELFF.